The 20 T cell receptor beta chains below all came from one sample that was sequenced in a study of OX40 agonist ivuxolimab in advanced cancers. Using immunoSEQ multiplex PCR, the repertoire was profiled, and TCRdb retains in-frame clones only, with some absent. This sample carries 80,000 or so clones, 90% of them seen once, and the ten largest clones take around 1.9%. The material was CD4+ or CD8+ T cells sorted from blood, obtained in a trial of the OX40 agonist ivuxolimab. These receptors all come from an adult with an advanced solid tumor such as melanoma, head and neck, liver or kidney cancer.

The CDR3 is CASSDPRRVGRETQYF. The CDR3 region has the DNA TGTGCCAGCAGCGACCCGAGGAGGGTTGGAAGGGAGACCCAGTACTTC. This rearrangement joins TRBV5-4 to TRBJ2-5, with D perhaps TRBD2 (6 bases). This CDR3 region has 16 residues. Trimming took 4 bases from V and 5 from J, leaving 21 bases between them. CDR1 and CDR2 (germline): SGHNT, YYREEE (reference sequence).

This clone was seen a handful of times. The CDR3 sequence: CSALWGETQYF. The DNA of the CDR3 is TGCAGTGCTCTCTGGGGAGAGACCCAGTACTTC. The rearrangement uses TRBV20-1 and TRBJ2-5; no clear D. The CDR3 length is 11 residues. V shed 5 bases and J shed 4 bases, with 8 bases lying between them. From germline, CDR1 is DFQATT and CDR2 SNEGSKA (reference sequence).

The rearrangement uses TRBV5-8 and TRBJ1-5, with D possibly matching TRBD1 (6 bases). Germline CDR1 and CDR2: SGHTS and YDEGEE. The CDR3 runs to 14 residues. With 5 bases removed from V and 4 bases from J, the gap between germline ends came to 13 bases. CDR3 sequence reads: CASSQGQLNQPQHF. CDR3 in DNA: TGTGCCAGCAGTCAAGGACAGCTGAATCAGCCCCAGCATTTT.

V usage is TRBV5-1 and J usage is TRBJ2-1, with unresolved D. The length of the CDR3 is 15 residues. Germline values: CDR1 SGHRS, CDR2 YFSETQ. Between the trimmed V and J ends, which lost 0 bases and 2 bases, there was a span of 9 bases. CDR3 region: CASSLVAETYNEQFF. The CDR3 DNA follows: TGCGCCAGCAGCTTGGTTGCGGAAACCTACAATGAGCAGTTCTTC.

The rearrangement links TRBV7-2 to TRBJ2-5; D possibly corresponds to TRBD1 (5 bases). CDR3 size: 14 residues. V was pared by 4 bases and J by 5 bases, with 14 bases between. The germline V gene encodes CDR1 SGHTA and CDR2 FQGNSA. CDR3 sequence reads: CASSWTRGWETQYF. The CDR3 DNA sequence: TGTGCCAGCAGCTGGACAAGGGGATGGGAGACCCAGTACTTC.

This clone turned up a few times. The chain is built from TRBV28 and TRBJ2-2; either TRBD1 or TRBD2 may fit D (7 bases each). CDR1 and CDR2 from the germline V gene are MDHEN and SYDVKM. The CDR3 covers 15 residues. V was pared by 7 bases and J by 3 bases, with 15 bases between. The CDR3: CASTRGGSDTGELFF. CDR3 coding DNA: TGTGCCAGCACCAGGGGGGGGTCTGACACCGGGGAGCTGTTTTTT.

The chain combines TRBV28 with TRBJ2-5; D gene unclear. Germline V CDR1 and CDR2: MDHEN, SYDVKM. The CDR3 extends over 16 amino acids. V lost 5 bases, J lost 1 base, and 17 bases lay in between. The CDR3 reads CASSPSWGKRQETQYF. In nucleotides, the CDR3 is TGTGCCAGCAGTCCCAGCTGGGGTAAACGCCAAGAGACCCAGTACTTC.

The V gene is TRBV4-3, the J gene TRBJ2-1; D uncertain. In germline, CDR1 is LGHNA, CDR2 YSLEER. Trimming removed 0 bases from V and 7 bases from J, with 10 bases in between. CDR3 size: 14 residues. DNA of the CDR3: TGCGCCAGCAGCCAAGATCAGAGCATGAATGAGCAGTTCTTC. Protein: CASSQDQSMNEQFF.

The rearrangement uses TRBV5-1 and TRBJ2-1; D is possibly TRBD2 (6 bases). V was clipped by 4 bases and J by 1 base, with 15 bases between them. The germline V gene has CDR1 SGHRS and CDR2 YFSETQ. This CDR3 comprises 16 residues. CDR3 loop: CASSLPTSTSYNEQFF. The CDR3 DNA reads as TGCGCCAGCAGCCTGCCCACTAGCACATCCTACAATGAGCAGTTCTTC.

This clone was seen a single time. The rearrangement joins TRBV28 to TRBJ2-3; 8 nucleotides line up with TRBD1. This CDR3 region has 16 residues. Trimming cost V 5 bases and J 3 bases; bases outside gene matches: 10. Germline lookup yields CDR1 MDHEN and CDR2 SYDVKM. CDR3 sequence (DNA): TGTGCCAGCAGTCCCCCCCGGACAGGGTTAACAGATACGCAGTATTTT. It codes for CASSPPRTGLTDTQYF.

The chain employs TRBV14 and TRBJ2-5; D is perhaps TRBD1 (5 bases). The CDR3 is made up of 16 amino acids. CDR1 SGHDN and CDR2 FVKESK come from the germline V gene. V was shortened by 0 bases and J by 2 bases, with 13 bases between the two germline ends. The CDR3 here is CASSQEFRVTQETQYF. The CDR3 region has the DNA TGTGCCAGCAGCCAAGAATTCAGGGTGACGCAAGAGACCCAGTACTTC.

The V gene is TRBV6-1, the J gene TRBJ2-7; D perhaps matches TRBD1 (6 bases). The CDR3 runs 14 residues. Per germline, CDR1 MNHNS and CDR2 SASEGT. Trimming left V 0 bases short and J 4 bases short, with 10 bases between. The CDR3 here is CASSEAHGQYEQYF. The DNA for the CDR3 is TGTGCCAGCAGTGAAGCCCACGGACAGTACGAGCAGTACTTC.

The chain employs TRBV4-2 and TRBJ2-4; TRBD2 might be the D (5 bases). V lost 3 bases and J 0 bases, leaving 15 bases between the germline ends. The CDR3 is made up of 17 amino acids. CDR1 is LGHNA, CDR2 YNFKEQ, per germline. CDR3 sequence reads: CASSQPRTGSAKNIQYF. The CDR3 DNA reads as TGTGCCAGCAGCCAGCCCAGGACGGGATCAGCCAAAAACATTCAGTACTTC.

The chain couples TRBV4-1 to TRBJ2-1; 14 positions agree with TRBD2. The CDR3 spans 17 residues. CDR1 is MGHRA and CDR2 is YSYEKL in the germline V gene. With V trimmed by 1 base and J by 6 bases, 5 bases remained unmatched. The CDR3 region is CASSQVSTSGRANEQFF. Written as DNA, the CDR3 is TGCGCCAGCAGCCAAGTTTCGACTAGCGGGAGGGCCAATGAGCAGTTCTTC.

The chain recombines TRBV28 with TRBJ1-2; D gene unclear. CDR3 length equals 11 residues. V lost 8 bases and J 4 bases, leaving 8 bases between the germline ends. CDR1 MDHEN and CDR2 SYDVKM come from the germline V gene. The CDR3 reads CASGSVYGYTF. CDR3 DNA sequence: TGTGCCAGCGGCTCCGTCTATGGCTACACCTTC.

The V and J genes are TRBV5-1 and TRBJ2-3, with TRBD2 matching 11 bases. Germline CDR1 is SGHRS and CDR2 is YFSETQ. This CDR3 contains 17 residues. V shed 4 bases, J shed 2 bases, and the junction held 9 bases outside the gene matches. The chain's CDR3 is CASSPASGGTPTDTQYF. The DNA of the CDR3 is TGCGCCAGCAGCCCCGCTAGCGGGGGGACTCCCACAGATACGCAGTATTTT.

The gene calls are TRBV29-1 and TRBJ2-1, with D hard to call. V lost 0 bases and J 4 bases, leaving 10 bases between the germline ends. From germline, CDR1 is SQVTM and CDR2 ANQGSEA. The CDR3 is 14 residues long. The CDR3 reads CSVEETALYNEQFF. CDR3 nucleotides: TGCAGCGTTGAAGAAACGGCATTATACAATGAGCAGTTCTTC.

This clone has more than one count but fewer than ten. The chain carries TRBV11-3 and TRBJ2-7; tentative D call: TRBD1 (5 bases). The CDR3 totals 12 residues. Germline CDR1 is SGHNT and CDR2 is YENEEA. V was pared by 4 bases and J by 6 bases, with 10 bases between. This CDR3 is CASSSNRPEQYF. In DNA, the CDR3 is TGTGCCAGCAGCTCAAACAGGCCCGAGCAGTACTTC.

The gene calls are TRBV19 and TRBJ2-1; TRBD1 aligns across 8 bases. J lost 9 bases, V lost 5 bases, and 6 bases had no gene match. The CDR3 is 13 residues long. Germline values: CDR1 LNHDA, CDR2 SQIVND (reference sequence). In DNA form, the CDR3 reads TGTGCCAGTAGTCCGGACAGGGCGTCTGAGCAGTTCTTC. This sequence encodes CASSPDRASEQFF.

J is TRBJ1-1 and V is TRBV6-5, with 12 bases lining up with TRBD1. CDR3 length equals 14 residues. Germline lookup yields CDR1 MNHEY and CDR2 SVGAGI. With 8 bases clipped from V and 5 bases from J, the junction kept 6 bases outside the gene matches. The CDR3 loop is CASGGTGGSTEAFF. Here the CDR3 DNA reads TGTGCCAGCGGCGGGACAGGGGGCTCGACTGAAGCTTTCTTT.